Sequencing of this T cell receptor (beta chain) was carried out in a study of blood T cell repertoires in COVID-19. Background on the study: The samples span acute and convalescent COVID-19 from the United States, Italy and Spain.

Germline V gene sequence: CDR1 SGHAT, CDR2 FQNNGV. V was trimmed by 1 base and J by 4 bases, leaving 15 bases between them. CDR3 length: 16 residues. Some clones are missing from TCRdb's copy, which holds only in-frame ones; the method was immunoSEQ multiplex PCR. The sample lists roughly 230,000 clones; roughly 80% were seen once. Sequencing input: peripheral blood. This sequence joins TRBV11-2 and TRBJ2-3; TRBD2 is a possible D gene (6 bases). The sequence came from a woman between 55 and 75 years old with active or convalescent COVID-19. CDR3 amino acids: CASSLGWASVADTQYF. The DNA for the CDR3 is TGTGCCAGCAGCTTAGGTTGGGCTAGCGTGGCAGATACGCAGTATTTT.